These 13 T cell receptor beta chains were sequenced from one sample in a study of T cells in Graves' hyperthyroidism and ophthalmopathy. Amplification of TCR beta CDR3 regions used RNA as the template. When the TCR CDR3 underwent first-round RT-PCR, the HTBI primer set was used. TCRdb re-derived calls from the multiplex PCR reads in MiXCR, one entry per CDR3 protein. The data hold roughly 840,000 distinct CDR3 sequences, with around 39% observed a single time. Source material: blood. These receptors were collected from a man younger than 35 with Graves' hyperthyroidism.

The rearrangement joins TRBV29-1 to TRBJ2-7, with 8 bases aligning to TRBD2. Unmatched junction bases numbered 10, after V lost 4 bases and J lost 5 bases. Germline CDR1 SQVTM, CDR2 ANQGSEA. The CDR3 consists of 14 residues. CDR3 residues: CSVGGSGSSDEQYF. The CDR3 DNA reads TGCAGCGTTGGCGGCAGCGGGAGTAGTGACGAGCAGTACTTC.

The V call is TRBV13, the J call TRBJ1-1, with 10 bases fitting TRBD1. Germline V gene lookup returns CDR1 PRHDT and CDR2 FYEKMQ (reference sequence). V dropped 6 bases and J dropped 8; count of bases not matched to a gene: 6. The CDR3 contains 13 residues. The CDR3 bases are TGTGCCAGCAGGACAGGGGGCCCTCGGGAAGCTTTCTTT. Amino acids: CASRTGGPREAFF. Looking up the rest from reference TRBV13 and TRBJ1-1 gives the full variable domain: AAGVIQSPRHLIKEKRETATLKCYPIPRHDTVYWYQQGPGQDPQFLISFYEKMQSDKGSIPDRFSAQQFSDYHSELNMSSLELGDSALYFCASRTGGPREAFFGQGTRLTVV.

This chain links TRBV20-1 with TRBJ2-2; either TRBD1 or TRBD2 may supply D (7 bases each). The CDR3 is made up of 19 amino acids. The germline V gene has CDR1 DFQATT and CDR2 SNEGSKA (reference sequence). The V gene lost 1 base and the J gene lost 2 bases, with 23 bases spanning the gap. CDR3 DNA sequence: TGCAGTGCTAGAGCGGACAGGCCGGGGCTAGCGGTTAACACCGGGGAGCTGTTTTTT. The encoded protein is CSARADRPGLAVNTGELFF.

This clonotype was observed at least ten times. V usage is TRBV9 and J usage is TRBJ1-3; D not certain. Germline lookup yields CDR1 SGDLS and CDR2 YYNGEE. V lost 4 bases, J lost 2 bases, and 7 bases lay in between. The CDR3 has 13 amino acids. DNA of the CDR3: TGTGCCAGCAGCCCTACACCTGGAAACACCATATATTTT. It encodes CASSPTPGNTIYF.

There are many counts of this clonotype. V gene TRBV2 combines with J gene TRBJ1-2; D remains ambiguous. Germline CDR1 SNHLY, CDR2 FYNNEI. V dropped 7 bases and J dropped 8 bases, with 14 bases sitting between them. The CDR3 is 12 residues long. Here the CDR3 reads CASTRRKEGYTF. The CDR3 region has the DNA TGTGCCAGCACGAGGCGAAAGGAAGGCTACACCTTC.

This clonotype was observed a handful of times. J is TRBJ1-6 and V is TRBV13, with D hard to call. From germline, CDR1 is PRHDT and CDR2 FYEKMQ (reference sequence). The germline V and J ends were trimmed by 0 bases and 13 bases, with 13 bases remaining between them. The CDR3 covers 14 residues. The DNA of the CDR3 is TGTGCCAGCAGCTTAGGAGTTTGGTCCAGTCCCCTCCACTTT. Its translation is CASSLGVWSSPLHF.

The chain carries TRBV5-4 and TRBJ1-4; 11 bases map to TRBD1. Looked up from germline, CDR1 is SGHNT and CDR2 is YYREEE (reference sequence). This CDR3 is 15 amino acids long. Unmatched junction bases numbered 6, after V lost 4 bases and J lost 7 bases. The DNA of the CDR3 is TGTGCCAGCAGCCCGGACAGGGGGCGAGGTGAAAAACTGTTTTTT. This codes for CASSPDRGRGEKLFF. Full variable domain (outside the CDR3, taken from reference TRBV5-4 and TRBJ1-4): ETGVTQSPTHLIKTRGQQVTLRCSSQSGHNTVSWYQQALGQGPQFIFQYYREEENGRGNFPPRFSGLQFPNYSSELNVNALELDDSALYLCASSPDRGRGEKLFFGSGTQLSVL.

This clonotype was seen many times. The rearrangement joins TRBV6-5 to TRBJ1-1; D not resolved. V was shortened by 6 bases and J by 11 bases, with 13 bases between the two germline ends. In germline, CDR1 is MNHEY, CDR2 SVGAGI. This CDR3 is 11 amino acids long. CDR3 sequence: CASSSGATAFF. CDR3 in DNA: TGTGCCAGCAGCTCAGGTGCAACGGCTTTCTTT.

The V call is TRBV7-6, the J call TRBJ2-5; 10 nucleotides align to TRBD1. Germline CDR1 SGHVS, CDR2 FNYEAQ. V shed 6 bases and J 5 bases; nucleotides not matched to a gene: 9. This CDR3 comprises 15 residues. Here the CDR3 DNA reads TGTGCCAGCAGGGCAGGACAGGGGGTAGGGGAGACCCAGTACTTC. Protein: CASRAGQGVGETQYF.

Note on this clonotype: At one end, the junction sequence differs from germline, possibly due to a read error. The J gene is TRBJ2-6, the V gene TRBV10-3; 10 nucleotides agree with TRBD1. The V gene's germline CDR1 is ENHRY and CDR2 SYGVKD. The CDR3 loop spans 13 amino acids. CDR3 DNA: TGTGCCATCACCGGGACAGGGGTCAACGTCCTGACTTTC. It specifies CAITGTGVNVLTF.

This clonotype was picked up many times. The chain combines TRBV7-8 with TRBJ2-7; tentative D call: TRBD2 (7 bases). Germline loops: CDR1 SGHVS, CDR2 FQNEAQ. Deletions cut 1 base from V and 2 bases from J, with 12 bases between. The CDR3 covers 15 residues. CDR3 bases: TGTGCCAGCAGCTTAGAGGGGGGAGGGCCCTACGAGCAGTACTTC. This gives the protein CASSLEGGGPYEQYF.

As regards this clonotype: This may come from a read error, since a much larger clone is one base off. V usage is TRBV24-1 and J usage is TRBJ2-5, with TRBD1 matching over 10 bases. The CDR3 is made up of 16 amino acids. Looked up from germline, CDR1 is KGHDR and CDR2 is SFDVKD. The CDR3 loop reads CATSDFPTGGRETQCF. The CDR3 bases are TGTGCCACCAGTGATTTCCCGACAGGGGGCCGAGAGACCCAGTGCTTC.

J is TRBJ2-7 and V is TRBV6-5; D perhaps matches TRBD1 (6 bases). Trimming stripped 2 bases from V and 3 bases from J, with 14 bases between. This CDR3 is 15 amino acids long. Germline CDR1 is MNHEY and CDR2 is SVGAGI. CDR3 protein: CASSYRRTVDYEQYF. CDR3 in DNA: TGTGCCAGCAGTTACAGACGGACAGTAGACTACGAGCAGTACTTC.